The sequence of this TCR beta chain was determined in a study of radiation and T cells in renal cell carcinoma. Time point reported: baseline pretreatment blood. Treatment reported: 15 Gy SBRT to primary tumor, nephrectomy 4 weeks later. Libraries were prepared by immunoSEQ multiplex PCR; TCRdb keeps only in-frame clonotypes and omits some of them. This sample has 40,000 to 60,000 clones; roughly 84% occur once, and the top ten carry 30% to 35%. Study-wide results and caveats: In blood, top tumor clones expanded by 2 weeks, shrinking by 4.

About this clone: Antigen specificity is unknown.

Trimming stripped 1 base from V and 1 base from J, with 13 bases between. CDR1 and CDR2 from the germline V gene are MGHRA and YSYEKL. The CDR3 sequence is 17 residues long. This TCR was sampled from a woman in her 70s with renal cell carcinoma. The chain has TRBV4-1 and TRBJ2-2; unclear D gene. Specimen: blood, collected from a patient whose treatment included radiotherapy and nephrectomy. CDR3 nucleotides: TGCGCCAGCAGCCAAGTAGGAAGGGTACGGAACACCGGGGAGCTGTTTTTT. Encoded protein: CASSQVGRVRNTGELFF.